This T cell receptor beta chain was sequenced for a study of T cells after yellow fever vaccination. Looking at the study overall: Tscm, CM, EM and EMRA memory subsets were sorted by CD3, CD45RA, CCR7 and CD95. The study's findings and limits: Sorted memory subsets on day 0 showed almost all vaccine-responding clonotypes to be undetectable. The booster response re-showed most primary clones: around 96% CD4, more than 70% CD8.

CDR3 length equals 14 residues. V was clipped by 3 bases and J by 0 bases, with 6 bases between them. CDR1 and CDR2 (germline): SQVTM, ANQGSEA. A 5'RACE template-switching step, the method used to make TCR cDNA, added a universal primer site and UMIs. TCRdb redid the calling of the 5' RACE reads with MiXCR, one entry per CDR3 protein. The sample consists of about 53,000 distinct CDR3 sequences, about 5.6% of them appearing once. The material sequenced was PBMCs, either bulk or a sorted T-cell subset (CD4+, CD8+, memory, or dextramer-sorted; not recorded which), taken on the day of the yellow fever booster vaccination. This chain links TRBV29-1 with TRBJ2-6, with unresolved D. This clonotype originated in a man aged 18-30 years who received the YFV17D yellow fever vaccine. CDR3 DNA: TGCAGCGTTGACGTCCACTCTGGGGCCAACGTCCTGACTTTC. Amino acid sequence: CSVDVHSGANVLTF.